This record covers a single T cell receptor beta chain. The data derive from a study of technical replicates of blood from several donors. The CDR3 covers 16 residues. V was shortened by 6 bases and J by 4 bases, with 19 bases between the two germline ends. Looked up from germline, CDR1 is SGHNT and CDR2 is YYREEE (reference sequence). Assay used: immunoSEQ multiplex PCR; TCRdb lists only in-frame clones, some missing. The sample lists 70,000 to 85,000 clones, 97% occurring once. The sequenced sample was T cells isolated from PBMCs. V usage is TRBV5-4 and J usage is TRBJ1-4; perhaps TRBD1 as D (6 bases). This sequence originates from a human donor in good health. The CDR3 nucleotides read TGTGCCAGCACCCCCCGTGGGGGGGCAAATAATGAAAAACTGTTTTTT. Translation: CASTPRGGANNEKLFF.